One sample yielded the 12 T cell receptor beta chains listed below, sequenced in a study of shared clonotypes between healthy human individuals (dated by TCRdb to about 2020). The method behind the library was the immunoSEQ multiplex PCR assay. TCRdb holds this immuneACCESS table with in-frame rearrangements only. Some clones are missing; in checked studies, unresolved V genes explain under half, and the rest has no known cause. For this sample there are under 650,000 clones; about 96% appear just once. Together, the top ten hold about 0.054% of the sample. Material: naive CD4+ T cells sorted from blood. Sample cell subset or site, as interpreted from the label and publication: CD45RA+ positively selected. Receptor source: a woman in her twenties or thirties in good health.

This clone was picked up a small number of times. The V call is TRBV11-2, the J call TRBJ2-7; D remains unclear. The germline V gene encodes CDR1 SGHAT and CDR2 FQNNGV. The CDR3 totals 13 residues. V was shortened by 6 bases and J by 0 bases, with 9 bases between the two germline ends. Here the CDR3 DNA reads TGTGCCAGCAGGCTCCTCGGCTCCTACGAGCAGTACTTC. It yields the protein CASRLLGSYEQYF.

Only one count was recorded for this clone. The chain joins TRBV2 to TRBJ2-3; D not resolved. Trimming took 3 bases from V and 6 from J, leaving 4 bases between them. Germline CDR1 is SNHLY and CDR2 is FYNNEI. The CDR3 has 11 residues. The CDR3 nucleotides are TGTGCCAGCAGTGACCGTGATACGCAGTATTTT. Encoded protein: CASSDRDTQYF.

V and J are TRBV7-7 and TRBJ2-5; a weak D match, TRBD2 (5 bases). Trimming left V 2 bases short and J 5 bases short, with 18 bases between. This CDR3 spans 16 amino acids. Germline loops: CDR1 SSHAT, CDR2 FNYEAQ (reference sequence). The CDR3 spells CASSLSPGVLGETQYF. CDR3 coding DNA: TGTGCCAGCAGCTTATCGCCCGGGGTCCTAGGGGAGACCCAGTACTTC.

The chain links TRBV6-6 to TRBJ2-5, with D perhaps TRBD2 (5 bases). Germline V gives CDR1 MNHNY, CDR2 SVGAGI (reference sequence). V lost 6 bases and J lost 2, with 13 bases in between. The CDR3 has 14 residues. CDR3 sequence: CASSPSRGQETQYF. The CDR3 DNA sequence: TGTGCCAGCAGCCCGTCCCGGGGTCAAGAGACCCAGTACTTC.

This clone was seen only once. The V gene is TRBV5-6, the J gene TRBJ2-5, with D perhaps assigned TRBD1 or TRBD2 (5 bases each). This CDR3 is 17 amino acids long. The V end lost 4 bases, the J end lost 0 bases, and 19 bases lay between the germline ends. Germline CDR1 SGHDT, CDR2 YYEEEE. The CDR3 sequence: CASSHPGPRNYQETQYF. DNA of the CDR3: TGTGCCAGCAGCCATCCGGGACCGCGGAATTACCAAGAGACCCAGTACTTC.

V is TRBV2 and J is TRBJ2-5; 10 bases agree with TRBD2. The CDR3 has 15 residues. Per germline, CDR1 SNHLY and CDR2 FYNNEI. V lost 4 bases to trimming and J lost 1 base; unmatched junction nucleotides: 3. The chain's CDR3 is CASSGLAGPQETQYF. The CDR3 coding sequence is TGTGCCAGCAGTGGACTAGCGGGTCCCCAAGAGACCCAGTACTTC.

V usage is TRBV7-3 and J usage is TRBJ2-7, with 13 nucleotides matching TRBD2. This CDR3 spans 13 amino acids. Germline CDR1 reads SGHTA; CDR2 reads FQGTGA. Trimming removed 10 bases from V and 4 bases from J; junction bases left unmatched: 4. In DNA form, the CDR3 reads TGTGCCAACCGGACTAGCGGGAGTTACGAGCAGTACTTC. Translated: CANRTSGSYEQYF.

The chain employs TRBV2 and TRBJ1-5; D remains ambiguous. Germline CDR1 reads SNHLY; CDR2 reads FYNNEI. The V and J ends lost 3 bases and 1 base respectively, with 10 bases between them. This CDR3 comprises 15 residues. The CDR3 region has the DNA TGTGCCAGCAGTGACGGGCGAGGGAGCAATCAGCCCCAGCATTTT. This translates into CASSDGRGSNQPQHF.

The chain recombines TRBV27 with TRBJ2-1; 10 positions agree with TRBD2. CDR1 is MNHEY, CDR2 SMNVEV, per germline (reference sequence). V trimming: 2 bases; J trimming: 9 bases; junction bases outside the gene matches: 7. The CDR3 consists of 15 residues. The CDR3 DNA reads TGTGCCAGCAGTTTAGGCAGCGGGAGGGGCGGTGAGCAGTTCTTC. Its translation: CASSLGSGRGGEQFF.

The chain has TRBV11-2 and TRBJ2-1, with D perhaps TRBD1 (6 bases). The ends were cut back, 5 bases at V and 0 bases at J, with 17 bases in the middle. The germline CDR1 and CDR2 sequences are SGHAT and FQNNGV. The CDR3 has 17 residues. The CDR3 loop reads CASSGSGDTSSYNEQFF. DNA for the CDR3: TGTGCCAGCAGCGGCTCCGGGGACACCAGCTCCTACAATGAGCAGTTCTTC.

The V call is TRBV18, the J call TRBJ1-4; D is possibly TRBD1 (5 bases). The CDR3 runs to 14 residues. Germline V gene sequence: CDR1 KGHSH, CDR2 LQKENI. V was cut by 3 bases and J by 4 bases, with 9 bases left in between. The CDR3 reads CASSPGRLNEKLFF. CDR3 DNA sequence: TGTGCCAGCTCACCGGGACGGCTTAATGAAAAACTGTTTTTT.

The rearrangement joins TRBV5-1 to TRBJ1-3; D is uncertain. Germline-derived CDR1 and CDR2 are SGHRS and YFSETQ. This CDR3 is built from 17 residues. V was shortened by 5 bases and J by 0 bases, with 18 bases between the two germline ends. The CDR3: CASRPSLGPSSGNTIYF. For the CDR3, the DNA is TGCGCCAGCAGACCTTCCCTTGGGCCGAGCTCTGGAAACACCATATATTTT.